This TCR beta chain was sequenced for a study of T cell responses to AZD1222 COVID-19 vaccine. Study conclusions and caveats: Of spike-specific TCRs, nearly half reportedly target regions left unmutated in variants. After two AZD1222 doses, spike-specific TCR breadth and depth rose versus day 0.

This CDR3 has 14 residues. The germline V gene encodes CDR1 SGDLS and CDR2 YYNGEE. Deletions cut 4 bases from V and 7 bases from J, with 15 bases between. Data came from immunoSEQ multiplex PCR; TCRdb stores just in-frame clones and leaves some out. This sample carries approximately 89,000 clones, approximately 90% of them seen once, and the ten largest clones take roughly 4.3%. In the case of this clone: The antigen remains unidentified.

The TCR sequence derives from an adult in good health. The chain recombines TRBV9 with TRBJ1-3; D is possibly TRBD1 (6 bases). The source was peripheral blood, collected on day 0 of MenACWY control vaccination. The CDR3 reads CASSPGTTANTIYF. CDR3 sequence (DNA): TGTGCCAGCAGCCCTGGGACAACAGCGAACACCATATATTTT.